The rows below give T cell receptor beta chains drawn from one sample of a study of T cell clusters in autoimmune cytopenias. TCRdb re-called the multiplex PCR reads, yielding one record per CDR3 amino acid sequence without DNA. The data include about 3,200 distinct CDR3 sequences; the top ten clones carry about 3.3%. Input material: peripheral blood. Every receptor here comes from a human donor with an autoimmune cytopenia or autoimmune hepatitis (not recorded which). The CDR3 runs from the conserved cysteine through the conserved F or W. Each record gives: CDR3 protein, J gene, clone size, V gene. Clone size, where shown, is once, few, many, or a class for clones that have expanded.

CDR3aa: CASSSQGPDGHPSYNEQFF
j_gene: TRBJ2-1
abundance: medium-sized
v_gene: TRBV14

CDR3aa: CASTYTLGTSGRTFEQFF
j_gene: TRBJ2-1
abundance: medium-sized
v_gene: TRBV19

CDR3aa: CASTNPLGGGDHGNTEAFF
j_gene: TRBJ1-1
abundance: medium-sized
v_gene: TRBV19

CDR3aa: CATSDPQGGGPEQYF
j_gene: TRBJ2-7
abundance: medium-sized
v_gene: TRBV24-1

CDR3aa: CASSLKGGTEAFF
j_gene: TRBJ1-1
abundance: medium-sized
v_gene: TRBV7-3

CDR3aa: CASSPGQVEETQYF
j_gene: TRBJ2-5
abundance: medium-sized
v_gene: TRBV18

CDR3aa: CASGGGGVNTEAFF
j_gene: TRBJ1-1
abundance: medium-sized
v_gene: TRBV19

CDR3aa: CASSWTSGSYEQYF
j_gene: TRBJ2-7
abundance: medium-sized
v_gene: TRBV12-3/TRBV12-4

CDR3aa: CASSLAWGTEAFF
j_gene: TRBJ1-1
abundance: medium-sized
v_gene: TRBV5-6

CDR3aa: CASSDPGANEKLFF
j_gene: TRBJ1-4
abundance: medium-sized
v_gene: TRBV6-2/TRBV6-3

CDR3aa: CASSQDRFESYEQYF
j_gene: TRBJ2-7
abundance: .
v_gene: TRBV4-3

CDR3aa: CASSARDRGTGELFF
j_gene: TRBJ2-2
abundance: medium-sized
v_gene: TRBV7-9

CDR3aa: CASSQEVERIYEQYF
j_gene: TRBJ2-7
abundance: medium-sized
v_gene: TRBV4-3

CDR3aa: CSARTSRGQVLYGYTF
j_gene: TRBJ1-2
abundance: medium-sized
v_gene: TRBV20-1

CDR3aa: CASSVDNYSNQPQHF
j_gene: TRBJ1-5
abundance: medium-sized
v_gene: TRBV6-6

CDR3aa: CASSLVTGGAVDTQYF
j_gene: TRBJ2-3
abundance: medium-sized
v_gene: TRBV5-6

CDR3aa: CASSLTSGSYEQYF
j_gene: TRBJ2-7
abundance: medium-sized
v_gene: TRBV5-6

CDR3aa: CASITPSGGALTQYF
j_gene: TRBJ2-3
abundance: medium-sized
v_gene: TRBV6-2/TRBV6-3

CDR3aa: CAISESKLGGGNEQYF
j_gene: TRBJ2-7
abundance: medium-sized
v_gene: TRBV10-3

CDR3aa: CASSQDYSGGLNEQFF
j_gene: TRBJ2-1
abundance: medium-sized
v_gene: TRBV4-3

CDR3aa: CASSYSGFYNEQFF
j_gene: TRBJ2-1
abundance: medium-sized
v_gene: TRBV6-5

CDR3aa: CASSRGLGEYEQYF
j_gene: TRBJ2-7
abundance: medium-sized
v_gene: TRBV6-5

CDR3aa: CASSPGQIYEQYF
j_gene: TRBJ2-7
abundance: medium-sized
v_gene: TRBV11-2

CDR3aa: CASSLTPPDTQYF
j_gene: TRBJ2-3
abundance: medium-sized
v_gene: TRBV7-2

CDR3aa: CASSFEYTQYF
j_gene: TRBJ2-3
abundance: medium-sized
v_gene: TRBV28

CDR3aa: CASSAGQGASLATNEKLFF
j_gene: TRBJ1-4
abundance: medium-sized
v_gene: TRBV7-2

CDR3aa: CASSNPAVIYNQPQHF
j_gene: TRBJ1-5
abundance: medium-sized
v_gene: TRBV21-1

CDR3aa: CASSTGQGITDTQYF
j_gene: TRBJ2-3
abundance: medium-sized
v_gene: TRBV6-2/TRBV6-3

CDR3aa: CAWSWTGGGYGYTF
j_gene: TRBJ1-2
abundance: medium-sized
v_gene: TRBV30

CDR3aa: CAWTNPDRYTQFF
j_gene: TRBJ2-1
abundance: medium-sized
v_gene: TRBV30

CDR3aa: CSVDWQGRDTEAFF
j_gene: TRBJ1-1
abundance: medium-sized
v_gene: TRBV29-1

CDR3aa: CASTGTHNYGYTF
j_gene: TRBJ1-2
abundance: .
v_gene: TRBV10-3

CDR3aa: CSVEEIGSYGYTF
j_gene: TRBJ1-2
abundance: medium-sized
v_gene: TRBV29-1

CDR3aa: CAIREGTGGLDTGELFF
j_gene: TRBJ2-2
abundance: medium-sized
v_gene: TRBV10-3

CDR3aa: CASFTSPLYTGELFF
j_gene: TRBJ2-2
abundance: medium-sized
v_gene: TRBV5-6

CDR3aa: CASSRTGDRATSDYNEQFF
j_gene: TRBJ2-1
abundance: medium-sized
v_gene: TRBV6-5

CDR3aa: CSVSTDGNQPQHF
j_gene: TRBJ1-5
abundance: medium-sized
v_gene: TRBV29-1

CDR3aa: CASSEVRGGSLHNEQFF
j_gene: TRBJ2-1
abundance: medium-sized
v_gene: TRBV6-1

CDR3aa: CASSEAGDAYGYTF
j_gene: TRBJ1-2
abundance: medium-sized
v_gene: TRBV6-5

CDR3aa: CASSPGPGNYGYTF
j_gene: TRBJ1-2
abundance: medium-sized
v_gene: TRBV7-2

CDR3aa: CSASHSATQYF
j_gene: TRBJ2-5
abundance: medium-sized
v_gene: TRBV29-1

CDR3aa: CSVVSTAGTGELFF
j_gene: TRBJ2-2
abundance: medium-sized
v_gene: TRBV29-1

CDR3aa: CAIAPRAGAGELFF
j_gene: TRBJ2-2
abundance: large
v_gene: TRBV27

CDR3aa: CASSYSTEYNEQFF
j_gene: TRBJ2-1
abundance: medium-sized
v_gene: TRBV6-5

CDR3aa: CASSYLTREQYF
j_gene: TRBJ2-7
abundance: medium-sized
v_gene: TRBV6-6

CDR3aa: CASSRTGTGKFNYGYTF
j_gene: TRBJ1-2
abundance: medium-sized
v_gene: TRBV10-1

CDR3aa: CATSDPTGNEQFF
j_gene: TRBJ2-1
abundance: medium-sized
v_gene: TRBV24-1

CDR3aa: CSARDPTRRDYGYTF
j_gene: TRBJ1-2
abundance: medium-sized
v_gene: TRBV20-1

CDR3aa: CASSSVTGGENTIYF
j_gene: TRBJ1-3
abundance: medium-sized
v_gene: TRBV6-5

CDR3aa: CASSFSPNEQFF
j_gene: TRBJ2-1
abundance: medium-sized
v_gene: TRBV7-9

CDR3aa: CASSLDSAIQPQHF
j_gene: TRBJ1-5
abundance: medium-sized
v_gene: TRBV7-9

CDR3aa: CAWERQGWPEAFF
j_gene: TRBJ1-1
abundance: medium-sized
v_gene: TRBV30

CDR3aa: CASSPRSNYGYTF
j_gene: TRBJ1-2
abundance: medium-sized
v_gene: TRBV27

CDR3aa: CSATGYQETQYF
j_gene: TRBJ2-5
abundance: medium-sized
v_gene: TRBV20-1

CDR3aa: CASSPLAGADTQYF
j_gene: TRBJ2-3
abundance: medium-sized
v_gene: TRBV27

CDR3aa: CASSPRQLAGGPLEDTQYF
j_gene: TRBJ2-3
abundance: medium-sized
v_gene: TRBV7-9

CDR3aa: CASTLGRVRTGEAYEQYF
j_gene: TRBJ2-7
abundance: medium-sized
v_gene: TRBV28